Sequencing of this T cell receptor beta chain was carried out in a study of T cells in localized non-small cell lung cancer. Deletions cut 0 bases from V and 9 bases from J, with 13 bases between. Germline CDR1 reads SGHNT; CDR2 reads YYREEE (reference sequence). This CDR3 comprises 14 residues. Study results and caveats: For the top 100 tumor clones, a median roughly 55 also appeared in adjacent lung.

The assay was immunoSEQ multiplex PCR, and TCRdb's table has in-frame clones only and misses some. The sample has 11,000 or so clones, more than 75% seen once; the top ten hold 22%. About this clone itself: The antigen remains undetermined.

The sample in question was peripheral blood, obtained before any cancer treatment. The J gene is TRBJ2-4, the V gene TRBV5-4, with D possibly being TRBD1 or TRBD2 (5 bases each). The sequence derives from a male donor aged 60 or over with stage I lung adenocarcinoma. This CDR3 reads CASSLGGGEAIQYF. The CDR3 bases are TGTGCCAGCAGCTTGGGTGGGGGTGAGGCCATTCAGTACTTC.